This T cell receptor (beta chain) derives from a study of CD8+CD57+ T cells in acquired aplastic anemia (dated by TCRdb to 2016 to 2019). Broadly, across the study: On average, sorted CD4+ and CD8+ cells yielded around 3.4 ug of extracted DNA, with a range of about 0.17 to 27.4 ug. CD8+CD57+ expansion was defined as a frequency above the mean frequency observed in healthy subjects.

Overall results and qualifications from the work: Patients and healthy controls showed no significant difference in CD8+ Simpson's diversity (P=0.060). Approximately 31 CD8+ CDR3 sequences were found in both patients and controls but appeared to be highly expressed in patients and within the immunodominant clones of the patients.

The germline V gene (reference sequence) specifies DFQATT as CDR1 and SNEGSKA as CDR2. Spanning cysteine to phenylalanine, the CDR3 consists of 13 amino acids. CDR3 DNA is the only sequence kept; it has 39 bases, read in frame from the first base. This clonotype appeared a few times. What antigen it recognizes has not been identified. A much larger clonotype is one base distant, so this may be a read error. Genomic DNA was used as template for profiling of TCR beta VDJ combinations and CDR3 sequences. TCR repertoire sequencing was run on an Illumina HiSeq 2000. In the paper's pipeline: TRBV/TRBJ rearrangement plots, CDR3 size and DJ length profiles, and Simpson's diversity index were used to evaluate the repertoires. The most abundant DNA sequence in the deep sequencing data was taken as the immunodominant clone. CDR3 amino acid sequences were screened for sharing across subjects and compared with published repertoires and the VDJdb database. TCRdb reprocessed the public reads (quality trimming at Q25 with fastp, clone calling with MiXCR) and kept in-frame beta chains. One record per CDR3 amino acid sequence lists the most common genes and DNA. Clone size and V and J calls follow TCRdb, not the original study. This sample has about 240,000 distinct CDR3 sequences in its table, and around 43% of those were observed once. The top ten clones comprise 7.8% of the sample.

Expansion of CD8+CD57+ cells had been shown by flow cytometry in the patients chosen for sequencing. Every patient had a diagnosis of severe acquired aplastic anemia based on International Study of Aplastic Anemia and Agranulocytosis and Camitta criteria. No patient had received any therapy when blood was sampled. TCR repertoires of sorted CD4+ and CD8+ blood T cells from severe aplastic anemia patients and healthy subjects were deep-sequenced in the study. Patients were enrolled in the USA under clinicaltrials.gov protocols 00001620, 01623167, 00001397, 00071045, 00081523 and 00961064. Ficoll-Paque density gradient centrifugation was used to isolate peripheral blood mononuclear cells. CD4+ and CD8+ T cells were sorted by FACS or magnetic beads before DNA extraction.

The sequence joins TRBV20-1 to TRBJ2-7, with 7 bases in between that match TRBD2. The TCR comes from a human donor with aplastic anemia. The material sequenced was sorted CD4+, CD8+, or CD8+CD57+ T cells (not recorded which) from PBMCs. DNA sequence: TGCAGTGCGCGGCGACTAGCTGATTACGAGCAGCACTTC. This gives the protein CSARRLADYEQHF.